These T cell receptor beta chains were read from a single sample in a study of radiation and T cells in renal cell carcinoma. Method: immunoSEQ multiplex PCR; TCRdb's copy keeps in-frame clones and lacks some. This table holds 87,000 or so clones, 75% to 90% found once. The sequenced sample was blood, obtained from a patient whose treatment included radiotherapy and nephrectomy. The receptor source for this set is a man aged 45 to 65 with renal cell carcinoma. Both conserved end residues are part of each CDR3. D genes are given only for firm matches. A row's size may be missing; if present it is once, few, many or a size class.

clone_size: .; d_call: TRBD1; j_call: TRBJ1-2; v_call: TRBV2; cdr3_aa: CASSPGQGFGYTF; cdr3_nt: TGTGCCAGCAGTCCGGGACAGGGTTTCGGCTACACCTTC
clone_size: .; d_call: TRBD1; j_call: TRBJ1-5; v_call: TRBV7-3; cdr3_aa: CASSLWATGLQPQHF; cdr3_nt: TGTGCCAGCAGCTTGTGGGCGACAGGGCTTCAGCCCCAGCATTTT
clone_size: .; d_call: TRBD1; j_call: TRBJ2-5; v_call: TRBV5-1; cdr3_aa: CASSVQGAQETQYF; cdr3_nt: TGCGCCAGCAGCGTTCAGGGGGCCCAAGAGACCCAGTACTTC
clone_size: once; d_call: TRBD1; j_call: TRBJ2-1; v_call: TRBV11-1; cdr3_aa: CASSSGQGANEQFF; cdr3_nt: TGTGCCAGCAGCTCGGGACAGGGGGCAAATGAGCAGTTCTTC
clone_size: .; d_call: TRBD1; j_call: TRBJ1-2; v_call: TRBV6-1; cdr3_aa: CAVDREDGYTF; cdr3_nt: TGTGCCGTAGACAGGGAAGATGGCTACACCTTC
clone_size: .; d_call: .; j_call: TRBJ1-1; v_call: TRBV18; cdr3_aa: CASSQIEGQNTEAFF; cdr3_nt: TGTGCCAGCTCACAAATTGAGGGACAGAACACTGAAGCTTTCTTT
clone_size: .; d_call: TRBD1; j_call: TRBJ2-3; v_call: TRBV9; cdr3_aa: CASSVDWETGTSTDTQYF; cdr3_nt: TGTGCCAGCAGCGTAGATTGGGAGACAGGGACAAGCACAGATACGCAGTATTTT
clone_size: .; d_call: .; j_call: TRBJ1-3; v_call: TRBV10-3; cdr3_aa: CAIGKDIYGNTIYF; cdr3_nt: TGTGCCATCGGAAAAGACATATACGGAAACACCATATATTTT
clone_size: .; d_call: TRBD1; j_call: TRBJ2-3; v_call: TRBV6-5; cdr3_aa: CASGDRGRTDTQYF; cdr3_nt: TGTGCCAGTGGGGACAGGGGGCGGACAGATACGCAGTATTTT
clone_size: once; d_call: .; j_call: TRBJ1-5; v_call: TRBV6-1; cdr3_aa: CASSEVGGDQPQHF; cdr3_nt: TGTGCCAGCAGTGAAGTGGGGGGGGATCAGCCCCAGCATTTT
clone_size: .; d_call: TRBD2; j_call: TRBJ2-3; v_call: TRBV5-1; cdr3_aa: CASSFGVAGDHTDTQYF; cdr3_nt: TGCGCCAGCAGCTTTGGGGTGGCGGGAGACCACACAGATACGCAGTATTTT
clone_size: .; d_call: TRBD1; j_call: TRBJ1-2; v_call: TRBV30; cdr3_aa: CAWSRQGAGGYTF; cdr3_nt: TGTGCCTGGTCAAGACAGGGGGCCGGTGGCTACACCTTC
clone_size: .; d_call: .; j_call: TRBJ1-2; v_call: TRBV19; cdr3_aa: CASSIRRSYGYTF; cdr3_nt: TGTGCCAGTAGTATCCGGAGGTCCTATGGCTACACCTTC
clone_size: .; d_call: TRBD2; j_call: TRBJ2-5; v_call: TRBV10-3; cdr3_aa: CAMGLAGSETQYF; cdr3_nt: TGTGCCATGGGACTAGCCGGATCGGAGACCCAGTACTTC
clone_size: .; d_call: .; j_call: TRBJ1-6; v_call: TRBV5-1; cdr3_aa: CASTAGVGNSPLHF; cdr3_nt: TGCGCCAGCACGGCAGGGGTGGGCAATTCACCCCTCCACTTT
clone_size: .; d_call: .; j_call: TRBJ2-5; v_call: TRBV2; cdr3_aa: CASSEVLGAGTQYF; cdr3_nt: TGTGCCAGCAGTGAAGTTTTGGGGGCGGGCACCCAGTACTTC
clone_size: .; d_call: TRBD1; j_call: TRBJ2-7; v_call: TRBV5-1; cdr3_aa: CASSLRGDRGYEQYF; cdr3_nt: TGCGCCAGCAGCCTTAGAGGGGACAGGGGCTACGAGCAGTACTTC
clone_size: .; d_call: .; j_call: TRBJ1-5; v_call: TRBV6-6; cdr3_aa: CASNQFGGVNQPQHF; cdr3_nt: TGTGCCAGCAATCAATTTGGGGGGGTAAATCAGCCCCAGCATTTT
clone_size: once; d_call: .; j_call: TRBJ2-1; v_call: TRBV18; cdr3_aa: CASSPRRTEKEQFF; cdr3_nt: TGTGCCAGCTCACCACGGAGGACTGAGAAAGAGCAGTTCTTC
clone_size: .; d_call: .; j_call: TRBJ1-2; v_call: TRBV27; cdr3_aa: CASTKPGGSGYTF; cdr3_nt: TGTGCCAGCACCAAACCCGGGGGTAGTGGCTACACCTTC
clone_size: .; d_call: TRBD1; j_call: TRBJ1-2; v_call: TRBV19; cdr3_aa: CASRPPDRAHGYTF; cdr3_nt: TGTGCCAGTAGGCCCCCGGACAGGGCTCATGGCTACACCTTC
clone_size: .; d_call: TRBD1; j_call: TRBJ2-5; v_call: TRBV5-1; cdr3_aa: CASSLGTGQETQYF; cdr3_nt: TGCGCCAGCAGCTTGGGGACAGGGCAAGAGACCCAGTACTTC
clone_size: .; d_call: .; j_call: TRBJ2-2; v_call: TRBV25-1; cdr3_aa: CASSGPTENTGELFF; cdr3_nt: TGTGCCAGCAGCGGTCCCACAGAGAACACCGGGGAGCTGTTTTTT
clone_size: .; d_call: TRBD2; j_call: TRBJ2-1; v_call: TRBV19; cdr3_aa: CATVAGWDNEQFF; cdr3_nt: TGTGCCACCGTAGCGGGATGGGACAATGAGCAGTTCTTC
clone_size: once; d_call: TRBD1; j_call: TRBJ2-3; v_call: TRBV5-1; cdr3_aa: CASSSGLQGAGTDTQYF; cdr3_nt: TGCGCCAGCAGCTCAGGGTTACAGGGGGCCGGCACAGATACGCAGTATTTT
clone_size: once; d_call: .; j_call: TRBJ2-4; v_call: TRBV19; cdr3_aa: CASSPGFGLAKNIQYF; cdr3_nt: TGTGCCAGTAGTCCAGGGTTCGGGCTAGCCAAAAACATTCAGTACTTC
clone_size: .; d_call: TRBD2; j_call: TRBJ2-7; v_call: TRBV6-5; cdr3_aa: CASRLAGGDTYEQYF; cdr3_nt: TGTGCCAGCAGACTAGCGGGAGGCGATACCTACGAGCAGTACTTC
clone_size: .; d_call: .; j_call: TRBJ1-3; v_call: TRBV10-3; cdr3_aa: CAIGDTLSGNTIYF; cdr3_nt: TGTGCCATCGGCGACACTCTCTCTGGAAACACCATATATTTT
clone_size: .; d_call: .; j_call: TRBJ1-4; v_call: TRBV30; cdr3_aa: CAWSSLRVGDEKLFF; cdr3_nt: TGTGCCTGGAGCTCCCTCAGGGTCGGTGATGAAAAACTGTTTTTT
clone_size: .; d_call: .; j_call: TRBJ2-2; v_call: TRBV6-6; cdr3_aa: CASSWGFSGELFF; cdr3_nt: TGTGCCAGCAGTTGGGGGTTTTCCGGGGAGCTGTTTTTT